This record looks at one TCR beta chain sequence and its context. The antigen is not known. These data belong to a study of vaccination effects on CD4 cells after COVID-19. The data were produced by immunoSEQ multiplex PCR, yet TCRdb's version contains in-frame clones alone and is incomplete. The sample contains some 49,000 clones, around four fifths of which appear only once. The culture ran for around nine days before CD4+ T cells were isolated. Convalescent patients had PCR-confirmed SARS-CoV-2 infection between March and December 2020. This specimen was CD4+ T cells from PBMCs cultured without peptide, taken before COVID-19 vaccination. This receptor was taken from a human donor who had a prior SARS-CoV-2 infection.

The CDR3 spells CASSPTDREGNIQYF. CDR3 nucleotide sequence: TGTGCCAGCAGCCCCACGGACAGGGAGGGGAACATTCAGTACTTC. The rearrangement joins TRBV3-1 (or the pseudogene TRBV3-2) to TRBJ2-4; TRBD1 might be the D (8 bases). Trimming removed 4 bases from V and 7 bases from J, with 17 bases in between. The CDR3 sequence is 15 residues long. CDR1 LGHDT and CDR2 YNNKEL come from the germline V gene (reference sequence).